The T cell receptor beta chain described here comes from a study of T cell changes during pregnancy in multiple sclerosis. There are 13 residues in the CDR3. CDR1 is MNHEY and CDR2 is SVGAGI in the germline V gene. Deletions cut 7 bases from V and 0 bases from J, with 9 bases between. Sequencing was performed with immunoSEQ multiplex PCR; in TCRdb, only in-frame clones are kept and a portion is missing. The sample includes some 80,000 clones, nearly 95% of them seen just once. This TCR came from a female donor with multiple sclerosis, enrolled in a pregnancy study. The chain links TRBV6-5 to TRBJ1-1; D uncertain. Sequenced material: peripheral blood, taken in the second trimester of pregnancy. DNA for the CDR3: TGTGCCAGCAAGAGGGTAATGAACACTGAAGCTTTCTTT. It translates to CASKRVMNTEAFF.